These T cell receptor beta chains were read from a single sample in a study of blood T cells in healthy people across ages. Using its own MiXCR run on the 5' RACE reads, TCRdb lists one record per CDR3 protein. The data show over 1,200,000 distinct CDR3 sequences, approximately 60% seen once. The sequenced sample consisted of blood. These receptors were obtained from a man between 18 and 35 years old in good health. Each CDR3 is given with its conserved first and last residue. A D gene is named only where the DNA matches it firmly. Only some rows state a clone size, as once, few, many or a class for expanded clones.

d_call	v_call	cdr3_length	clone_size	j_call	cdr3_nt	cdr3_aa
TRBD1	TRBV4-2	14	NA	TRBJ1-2	TGTGCCAGCAGCCACCGGACAGGGGGGTATGGCTACACCTTC	CASSHRTGGYGYTF
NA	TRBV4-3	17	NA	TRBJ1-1	TGCGCCAGCAGCCAAGAGACCGGGACTGGACCGAACACTGAAGTTTTCTTT	CASSQETGTGPNTEVFF
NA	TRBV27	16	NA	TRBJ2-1	TGTGCCAGCAGTGGCCCCCCAGGGAACTCCTACAATGAGCAGTTCTTC	CASSGPPGNSYNEQFF
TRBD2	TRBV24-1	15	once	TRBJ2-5	TGTGCCACCAGTGATGAGCGGGACGCCCGAGAGACCCAGTACTTC	CATSDERDARETQYF
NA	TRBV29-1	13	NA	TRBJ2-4	TGCAGCGTTGCGGGTCAGGCCGACTACGGGCAGTACTTC	CSVAGQADYGQYF
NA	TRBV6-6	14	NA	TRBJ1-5	TGTGCCAGCAACGGAAGACAGCATAATCAGCCCCAGCATTTT	CASNGRQHNQPQHF
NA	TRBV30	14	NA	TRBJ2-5	TGTGCCTGGGGGGGGACTGTAAATCAAGAGACCCAGTACTTC	CAWGGTVNQETQYF
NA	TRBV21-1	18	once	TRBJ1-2	TGTGCCAGCAGAGGTTGGGCCGGTCACGTCCAAGGGGGATATGGCTACACCTTC	CASRGWAGHVQGGYGYTF
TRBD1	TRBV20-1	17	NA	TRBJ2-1	TGCAGTGCTAGAGCTTCCGCTGACAGGGGCGCGTACAATAAGCAGTTCTTC	CSARASADRGAYNKQFF
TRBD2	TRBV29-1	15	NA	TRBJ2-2	TGCAGCGTTGAGGGGACTAGCGGGATCCCCGGGGAGCTGTTTTTT	CSVEGTSGIPGELFF
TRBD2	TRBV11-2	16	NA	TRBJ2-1	TGTGCCAGCGGCTCTGGAGCGGGGGGGGAATACAATGAGCAGTTCTTC	CASGSGAGGEYNEQFF
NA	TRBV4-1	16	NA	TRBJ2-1	TGCGCCAGCAGCCCCCGTTCCAGGGGGGCCTACAATGAGCAGTTCTTC	CASSPRSRGAYNEQFF
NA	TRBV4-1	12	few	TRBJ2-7	TGCGCCAGCAAGGGGACCAACTACGAGCAGTACTTC	CASKGTNYEQYF
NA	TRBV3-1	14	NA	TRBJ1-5	TGTGCCAGCAGCCAAGTTTCCGATAATCAGCCCCAGCATTTT	CASSQVSDNQPQHF
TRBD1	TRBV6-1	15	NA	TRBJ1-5	TGTGCCAGCAGCGCGGACAGGGGGGAGTCTCTGCCCCAGCATTTT	CASSADRGESLPQHF
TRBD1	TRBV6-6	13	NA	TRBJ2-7	TGTGCCACTGCAGGACCAGGGGGCAGGGAGCAGTACTTC	CATAGPGGREQYF
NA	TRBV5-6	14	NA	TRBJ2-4	TGTGCCAGCAGCTCTAGTGGTCCCAGAAACATTCAGTACTTC	CASSSSGPRNIQYF
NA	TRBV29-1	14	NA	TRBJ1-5	TGCAGCGTTCTCGAGGGGTCTTTAAATCAGCCCCAGCATTTT	CSVLEGSLNQPQHF
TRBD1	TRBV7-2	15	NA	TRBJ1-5	TGTGCCAGCAGCTATAGGACAGGGGCCAATCAGCCCCAGCATTTT	CASSYRTGANQPQHF
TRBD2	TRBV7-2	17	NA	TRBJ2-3	TGTGCCATTCCCCGCGGGAGTTTTAAAGGGTCCACAGATACGCAGTATTTT	CAIPRGSFKGSTDTQYF
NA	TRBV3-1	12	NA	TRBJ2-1	TGTGCCAGCAGCCAAGAAGCGCAACCCCAGTTCTTC	CASSQEAQPQFF
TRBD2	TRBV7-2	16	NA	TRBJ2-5	TGTGCCAGCAGCTCACCGACTAGCGGGAGAAGAGAGACCCAGTACTTC	CASSSPTSGRRETQYF
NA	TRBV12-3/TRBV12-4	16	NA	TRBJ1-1	TGTGCCAGCAGTTCGGCAACGTGGTATCGTGTAGCTGAAGCTTTCTTT	CASSSATWYRVAEAFF
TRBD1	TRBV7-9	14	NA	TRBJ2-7	TGTGCCAGCAGCTTAGAGGGACAGTTCTACGAGCAGTACTTC	CASSLEGQFYEQYF
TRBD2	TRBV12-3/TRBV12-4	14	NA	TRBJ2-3	TGTGCCAGCAGGACTAGCGGGGGGGCAGATACGCAGTATTTT	CASRTSGGADTQYF
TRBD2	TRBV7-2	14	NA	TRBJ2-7	TGTGCCAGCAGCATGAGCGGGGGGGCCTACGAGCAGTACTTC	CASSMSGGAYEQYF
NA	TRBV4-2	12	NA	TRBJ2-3	TGTGCCAGCAGCCGCGAGGACAGAACGCAGTATTTT	CASSREDRTQYF
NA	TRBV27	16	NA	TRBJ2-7	TGTGCCAGCAGTTTATCGATGAGGACACCGATGTACGAGCAGTACTTC	CASSLSMRTPMYEQYF
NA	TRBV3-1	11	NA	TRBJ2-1	TGTGCCAGCAGCCAAGAATCCCGGGAGTTCTTC	CASSQESREFF
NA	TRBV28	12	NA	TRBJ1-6	TGTGCCAGCAGGACGGACAGTCCACCCCTCCACTTT	CASRTDSPPLHF
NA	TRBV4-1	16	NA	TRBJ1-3	TGCGCCAGCAGCCCCTTCGGGGGCTTCTCTGGAAACACCATATATTTT	CASSPFGGFSGNTIYF
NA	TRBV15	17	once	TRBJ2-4	TGTGCCACCAGCAACCTCCAGGGATCCCTAGCCAAAAACATTCAGTACTTC	CATSNLQGSLAKNIQYF
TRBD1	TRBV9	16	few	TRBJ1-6	TGTGCCAGCAGCCCCAGTGGGGGACAGATAAATTCACCCCTCCACTTT	CASSPSGGQINSPLHF
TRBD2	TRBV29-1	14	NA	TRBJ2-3	TGCAGCGTTGATCGAGGGGCGGGGGGAGATACGCAGTATTTT	CSVDRGAGGDTQYF
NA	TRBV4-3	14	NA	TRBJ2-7	TGCGCCAGCAGCCCGCGGACGGGGTGGTACGAGCAGTACTTC	CASSPRTGWYEQYF
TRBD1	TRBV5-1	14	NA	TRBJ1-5	TGCGCCAGCAGCGATGGGACAGGGAATCAGCCCCAGCATTTT	CASSDGTGNQPQHF
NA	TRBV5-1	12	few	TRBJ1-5	TGCGCCAGCACCCGGCCTTGTCTACCCCAGCATTTT	CASTRPCLPQHF
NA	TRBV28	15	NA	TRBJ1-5	TGTGCCAGCACCACGCCTCGCCAGGGTTGGCAGCCCCAGCATTTT	CASTTPRQGWQPQHF
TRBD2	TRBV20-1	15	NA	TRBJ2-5	TGCAGTGCTAGAGGCCAGCGGGGGGGTCAAGAGACCCAGTACTTC	CSARGQRGGQETQYF
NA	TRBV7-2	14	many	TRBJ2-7	TGTGCCAGCAGCTTAGGGAGTCAGACTAGCGAGCAGTACTTC	CASSLGSQTSEQYF
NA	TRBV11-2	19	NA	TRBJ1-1	TGTGCCAGCAGCTTGGCATCCTTGCGGGGGCTTCGCATGAACACTGAAGCTTTCTTT	CASSLASLRGLRMNTEAFF
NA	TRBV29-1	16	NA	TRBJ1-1	TGCAGCGTTGAAGATCTTTCCGGGGCAGGGGACACTGAAGCTTTCTTT	CSVEDLSGAGDTEAFF
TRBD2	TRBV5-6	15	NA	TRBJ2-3	TGTGCCAGCAGCGTGGGTAGCGGGGCCACAGATACGCAGTATTTT	CASSVGSGATDTQYF